This entry lists 17 T cell receptor beta chains sequenced from one sample in a study of vaccination and CD4 T cells after COVID-19. As to treatment: approximately 9-day PBMC culture with coronavirus spike peptide pools or control peptides (ViraFEST assay). For these receptors, no antigen is known. Sequenced with the Oncomine TCR Beta short-read assay was DNA taken from cultured CD4+ T cells. TCRdb itself ran the PCR reads through MiXCR, one entry per CDR3 protein. The sample includes 15,000 to 20,000 distinct CDR3 sequences, around 35% seen only once; the top ten take roughly an eighth. Source material: CD4+ T cells from blood, cultured in vitro. Every receptor here comes from a human donor who had recovered from COVID-19.

V is TRBV7-3 and J is TRBJ2-1; 7 bases agree with TRBD2. The trim removed 0 bases at V and 8 bases at J, leaving 10 bases unmatched. The CDR3 totals 16 residues. Germline assignment: CDR1 SGHTA and CDR2 FQGTGA. CDR3 region: CASSLTSIRGEYEQFF. DNA of the CDR3: TGTGCCAGCAGCTTAACTTCCATTCGGGGGGAATATGAGCAGTTCTTC.

The V gene is TRBV7-9, the J gene TRBJ2-3; no reliable D call. This CDR3 spans 12 amino acids. Trimming stripped 5 bases from V and 2 bases from J, with 5 bases between. CDR1 and CDR2 from the germline V gene are SEHNR and FQNEAQ (reference sequence). The chain's CDR3 is CASSPDTDTQYF. In DNA, the CDR3 is TGTGCCAGCAGCCCTGACACAGATACGCAGTATTTT. Complete variable domain (other parts from reference TRBV7-9 and TRBJ2-3): DTGVSQNPRHKITKRGQNVTFRCDPISEHNRLYWYRQTLGQGPEFLTYFQNEAQLEKSRLLSDRFSAERPKGSFSTLEIQRTEQGDSAMYLCASSPDTDTQYFGPGTRLTVL.

The genes are TRBV6-2 or TRBV6-3 and TRBJ2-5; D is uncertain. CDR3 size: 14 residues. V lost 0 bases and J 5 bases, leaving 10 bases between the germline ends. Per the germline V gene, CDR1 is MNHEY and CDR2 is SVGEGT. CDR3 region: CASSYSLFSETQYF. The CDR3, as DNA: TGTGCCAGCAGTTACTCTTTATTTTCGGAGACCCAGTACTTC.

The gene calls are TRBV20-1 and TRBJ2-1, with TRBD2 matching 8 bases. Germline V gene lookup returns CDR1 DFQATT and CDR2 SNEGSKA (reference sequence). V lost 6 bases and J lost 2; bases outside the gene matches: 12. This CDR3 has 16 residues. CDR3 in amino acids: CSAKNGLAVAYNEQFF. The CDR3 region has the DNA TGCAGTGCGAAAAATGGACTAGCAGTGGCCTACAATGAGCAGTTCTTC.

This clonotype was observed a few times. The genes are TRBV27 and TRBJ2-3; 8 bases align to TRBD2. V shed 8 bases, J shed 5 bases, and the junction held 6 bases outside the gene matches. The CDR3 runs to 13 residues. Germline assignment: CDR1 MNHEY and CDR2 SMNVEV (reference sequence). The CDR3 region has the DNA TGTGCCAGCCGGGAGGGGTCAGTAGATACGCAGTATTTT. Translating it yields CASREGSVDTQYF.

The J gene is TRBJ2-5, the V gene TRBV7-3; D remains unclear. The V end lost 5 bases, the J end lost 5 bases, and 9 bases lay between the germline ends. Germline assignment: CDR1 SGHTA and CDR2 FQGTGA. The CDR3 runs 12 residues. The CDR3 protein is CASSAPGETQYF. The CDR3 DNA reads TGTGCCAGCAGCGCCCCCGGCGAGACCCAGTACTTC.

This clonotype was counted a few times. This sequence joins TRBV20-1 and TRBJ2-7, with D possibly being TRBD2 (5 bases). The CDR3 is 13 amino acids. Trimming stripped 3 bases from V and 3 bases from J, with 12 bases between. Germline assignment: CDR1 DFQATT and CDR2 SNEGSKA (reference sequence). CDR3: CSASTSGYYEQYF. The CDR3 DNA reads as TGCAGTGCTAGTACCAGCGGTTACTACGAGCAGTACTTC.

The chain carries TRBV6-1 and TRBJ1-1; the match to TRBD1 covers 8 bases. CDR3 length: 14 residues. CDR1 and CDR2 (germline): MNHNS, SASEGT. With 5 bases clipped from V and 3 bases from J, the junction kept 5 bases outside the gene matches. The CDR3 DNA reads TGTGCCAGCAGTATGGACAGGGCCGACACTGAAGCTTTCTTT. This translates into CASSMDRADTEAFF.

This clonotype was picked up a small number of times. The chain has TRBV20-1 and TRBJ2-1; TRBD2 matches at 10 bases. Germline V gives CDR1 DFQATT, CDR2 SNEGSKA (reference sequence). Trimming removed 4 bases from V and 8 bases from J; junction bases left unmatched: 8. The CDR3 has 14 residues. For the CDR3, the DNA is TGCAGTGCTACCGGACTAGCGGCCTGGGATGAGCAGTTCTTC. It specifies CSATGLAAWDEQFF.

The chain uses TRBV5-4 and TRBJ1-2; TRBD1 is a possible D gene (5 bases). V was clipped by 4 bases and J by 2 bases, with 15 bases between them. This CDR3 has 15 residues. Germline values: CDR1 SGHNT, CDR2 YYREEE (reference sequence). In DNA, the CDR3 is TGTGCCAGCAGCCCAGACAGCACCCGGAACTATGGCTACACCTTC. The encoded protein is CASSPDSTRNYGYTF.

This clonotype showed up just a few times. The chain recombines TRBV20-1 with TRBJ1-4; no reliable D call. The V and J ends lost 0 bases and 4 bases respectively, with 9 bases between them. The CDR3 has 14 residues. Germline-derived CDR1 and CDR2 are DFQATT and SNEGSKA (reference sequence). CDR3 region: CSAREDGDNEKLFF. The CDR3 DNA reads TGCAGTGCTAGAGAGGACGGGGATAATGAAAAACTGTTTTTT.

This chain uses TRBV20-1 with TRBJ2-7, with 9 nucleotides matching TRBD1. The CDR3 sequence is 15 residues long. Germline CDR1 reads DFQATT; CDR2 reads SNEGSKA (reference sequence). With 3 bases clipped from V and 5 bases from J, the junction kept 11 bases outside the gene matches. The CDR3 DNA reads TGCAGTGCTAGTCCTATGGACAGGGGAAACGACGAGCAGTACTTC. Amino acids: CSASPMDRGNDEQYF.

This clonotype showed up just a few times. J is TRBJ2-5 and V is TRBV12-3 or TRBV12-4; 10 nucleotides align to TRBD1. The CDR3 spans 16 residues. The V gene end was trimmed by 7 bases and the J gene end by 4 bases; junction bases not matched to a gene: 12. This chain's CDR3 is CASTPFGTGVIETQYF. In nucleotides, the CDR3 is TGTGCCAGCACCCCATTCGGGACAGGGGTAATAGAGACCCAGTACTTC.

The V and J genes are TRBV5-5 and TRBJ1-6; D is uncertain. V lost 3 bases and J 8 bases, leaving 9 bases between the germline ends. The CDR3 consists of 13 residues. Germline CDR1 reads SGHKS; CDR2 reads YYEKEE (reference sequence). The CDR3: CASSSEPYSPLHF. The CDR3 region has the DNA TGTGCCAGCAGCTCCGAACCTTATTCACCCCTCCACTTT. The full variable domain, completed using reference TRBV5-5 and TRBJ1-6, is DAGVTQSPTHLIKTRGQQVTLRCSPISGHKSVSWYQQVLGQGPQFIFQYYEKEERGRGNFPDRFSARQFPNYSSELNVNALLLGDSALYLCASSSEPYSPLHFGNGTRLTVT.

This clonotype occurred a few times. J is TRBJ2-7 and V is TRBV6-5; TRBD1 agrees at 9 bases. This CDR3 spans 14 amino acids. The V segment lost 4 bases and the J segment 4 bases; nucleotides outside the gene matches: 5. Germline lookup yields CDR1 MNHEY and CDR2 SVGAGI. The CDR3 region is CASSSRGTGYEQYF. The CDR3 DNA is TGTGCCAGCAGTTCAAGAGGGACAGGGTACGAGCAGTACTTC.

This rearrangement joins TRBV10-2 to TRBJ2-5; the D call may be TRBD1 or TRBD2 (5 bases each). This CDR3 has 13 amino acids. Germline CDR1 and CDR2: WSHSY and SAAADI. V shed 4 bases and J shed 5 bases, with 11 bases lying between them. In DNA, the CDR3 is TGCGCCAGCAGTGTGGCCTGGGGGGAGACCCAGTACTTC. This gives the protein CASSVAWGETQYF.

The chain couples TRBV27 to TRBJ2-2, with 12 positions matching TRBD2. The CDR3 has 16 amino acids. Germline trimming cut 5 bases from V and 7 bases from J; bases unmatched to any gene: 8. The germline gives CDR1 MNHEY, CDR2 SMNVEV (reference sequence). CDR3 DNA sequence: TGTGCCAGCAGTAAACCGACTAGCGGGAGCTTCGGGGAGCTGTTTTTT. Its protein product is CASSKPTSGSFGELFF.